The 8 T cell receptor beta chains below all came from one sample that was sequenced in a study of OX40 agonist ivuxolimab in advanced cancers. Libraries were constructed by the immunoSEQ multiplex PCR assay. This immuneACCESS table, as held by TCRdb, lists in-frame sequences with V and J called but not all clones. Of the missing ones, under half trace to an unresolved V gene in checked studies; the others have no known cause. The sample includes some 30,000 clones, with 81% observed a single time. The top ten constitute around 19% of the sample. The source material was CD4+ or CD8+ T cells sorted from blood, sampled in a trial of the OX40 agonist ivuxolimab. These receptors all stem from an adult with an advanced solid tumor such as melanoma, head and neck, liver or kidney cancer.

The V call is TRBV10-1, the J call TRBJ2-3, with 12 positions matching TRBD2. This CDR3 is 16 amino acids long. CDR1 WNHNN and CDR2 SYGVQD come from the germline V gene (reference sequence). Trimming removed 6 bases from V and 6 bases from J; junction bases left unmatched: 10. CDR3 DNA: TGCGCCAGCAGCAGTCGACCGGGACTAGCGGGCGATACGCAGTATTTT. It is translated as CASSSRPGLAGDTQYF.

The CDR3 DNA sequence: TGTGCCATCAGTCGGACAGAAATGGGTTCTTTCACCGGGGAGCTGTTTTTT. This translates into CAISRTEMGSFTGELFF. The chain combines TRBV10-3 with TRBJ2-2; the D gene is possibly TRBD1 (6 bases). Per germline, CDR1 ENHRY and CDR2 SYGVKD. Trimming took 5 bases from V and 4 from J, leaving 20 bases between them. The CDR3 has 17 residues.

The chain joins TRBV6-6 to TRBJ1-4; perhaps TRBD1 as D (5 bases). CDR3 length: 14 amino acids. The V gene's germline CDR1 is MNHNY and CDR2 SVGAGI (reference sequence). The V gene lost 6 bases and the J gene lost 3 bases, with 11 bases spanning the gap. DNA of the CDR3: TGTGCCAGCAGGAGGGGATTAGCTAATGAAAAACTGTTTTTT. As protein: CASRRGLANEKLFF.

V is TRBV19 and J is TRBJ1-1; maybe TRBD1 (5 bases). CDR1 LNHDA and CDR2 SQIVND come from the germline V gene (reference sequence). Trimming pared 6 bases from V and 4 bases from J, leaving 12 bases between. The CDR3 is 13 residues long. The CDR3, as DNA: TGTGCCAGTAGCAATATTGGGGGCACTGAAGCTTTCTTT. Its protein is CASSNIGGTEAFF.

The chain joins TRBV5-1 to TRBJ1-6; D is possibly TRBD1 (5 bases). The V gene's germline CDR1 is SGHRS and CDR2 YFSETQ. Trimming took off 1 base at V and 8 bases at J, with 13 bases between the two ends. The CDR3 totals 15 residues. The CDR3 loop reads CASSLTGATDSPLHF. The DNA for the CDR3 is TGCGCCAGCAGCTTGACCGGGGCGACGGATTCACCCCTCCACTTT.

The rearrangement uses TRBV7-6 and TRBJ1-1, with a weak D call TRBD1 (5 bases). The CDR3 has 14 amino acids. Germline CDR1 reads SGHVS; CDR2 reads FNYEAQ. Trimming left V 0 bases short and J 4 bases short, with 9 bases between. The CDR3 bases are TGTGCCAGCAGCTTAGCAGGGGCGACCACTGAAGCTTTCTTT. It codes for CASSLAGATTEAFF.

This clone was counted a single time. V gene TRBV28 combines with J gene TRBJ2-6; D is ambiguous. Germline V gene sequence: CDR1 MDHEN, CDR2 SYDVKM. CDR3 length: 15 residues. Trimming left V 6 bases short and J 4 bases short, with 13 bases between. Here the CDR3 reads CASRGLNPGANVLTF. CDR3 sequence (DNA): TGTGCCAGCAGAGGGTTGAATCCAGGGGCCAACGTCCTGACTTTC.

V usage is TRBV28 and J usage is TRBJ2-2; D unclear. Germline assignment: CDR1 MDHEN and CDR2 SYDVKM. The CDR3 is made up of 12 amino acids. Trimming took off 5 bases at V and 4 bases at J, with 5 bases between the two ends. The CDR3 spells CASSLSTGELFF. The CDR3 region has the DNA TGTGCCAGCAGTCTATCCACCGGGGAGCTGTTTTTT.